This record concerns one T cell receptor (beta chain) sequence. The data were taken from a study of control samples from healthy donors and cancer patients. TCRdb's table, derived via immunoSEQ multiplex PCR, lists solely in-frame clones and lacks some. The sample carries some 94,000 clones, around 83% recorded once. Trimming removed 2 bases at V and 6 bases at J, with 17 bases between. Germline-derived CDR1 and CDR2 are SGHRS and YFSETQ. The CDR3 consists of 15 residues. This TCR came from a woman aged 50 to 65 in good health. The chain has TRBV5-1 and TRBJ1-1, with D unresolved. Sequenced material: blood. The CDR3 sequence: CASSFHNRSASEAFF. The CDR3 nucleotides read TGCGCCAGCAGCTTTCACAACCGGAGCGCCTCTGAAGCTTTCTTT.